This T cell receptor (beta chain) comes out of a study of OX40 agonist ivuxolimab in advanced cancers. For the study at large: The patients' treatment was ivuxolimab, an agonistic anti-OX40 (CD134) antibody. Approximately 41% of patients had received prior checkpoint inhibitor therapy. Points from the study as a whole: Doses of 0.1 to 3.0 mg/kg were accompanied by clonal expansion of CD4+ and CD8+ blood T cells by week 6.

Generated by immunoSEQ multiplex PCR, the TCRdb table keeps only in-frame clones and is missing some. The sample has some 79,000 clones, 90% to 95% seen once. With respect to this clone: Its antigen is as yet unknown.

CDR3 length equals 12 residues. Germline loops: CDR1 SNHLY, CDR2 FYNNEI. Deletions cut 4 bases from V and 2 bases from J, with 6 bases between. The J gene is TRBJ2-7, the V gene TRBV2; D unclear. Sequenced here: CD4+ or CD8+ T cells sorted from blood, sampled in a trial of the OX40 agonist ivuxolimab. The source of this sequence is an adult with an advanced solid tumor such as melanoma, head and neck, liver or kidney cancer. CDR3 nucleotides: TGTGCCAGCAGTGTGACCCCCTACGAGCAGTACTTC. Translated, it gives CASSVTPYEQYF.